The 27 T cell receptor beta chains in this list originate from one sample, sequenced in a study of blood T cell repertoires in COVID-19 (dated by TCRdb to 2020 to 2021). Libraries were built with the immunoSEQ multiplex PCR assay. Drawn from immuneACCESS, this table holds only the in-frame rearrangements with V and J called that TCRdb kept. Clones are partly lost; checked studies trace under half to an unresolved V gene and leave the rest unexplained. In all, the sample holds about 170,000 clones, and roughly 86% of those were seen once. The ten largest clonotypes hold less than 3.5% of the sample. Sequencing was performed on peripheral blood. All receptors derive from a woman of 80 years or more with COVID-19, enrolled during active disease.

This clone was picked up a small number of times. This chain uses TRBV5-1 with TRBJ2-7; possible D gene TRBD2, 5 bases. Deletions cut 3 bases from V and 4 bases from J, with 20 bases between. Germline values: CDR1 SGHRS, CDR2 YFSETQ. The CDR3 has 16 residues. CDR3 bases: TGCGCCAGCAGCTGGACTGGAGAATCCATCTGGTACGAGCAGTACTTC. Translating it yields CASSWTGESIWYEQYF.

The V call is TRBV2, the J call TRBJ2-5; tentative D call: TRBD2 (5 bases). The CDR3 length is 13 residues. CDR1 and CDR2 (germline): SNHLY, FYNNEI. The V and J ends lost 7 bases and 2 bases respectively, with 11 bases between them. The CDR3 is CASNGETQETQYF. For the CDR3, the DNA is TGTGCCAGCAATGGGGAGACTCAAGAGACCCAGTACTTC.

This chain uses TRBV4-2 with TRBJ2-7; D is perhaps TRBD2 (6 bases). Per the germline V gene, CDR1 is LGHNA and CDR2 is YNFKEQ. V gave up 0 bases and J gave up 4 bases, with 22 bases separating them. The CDR3 totals 18 residues. The CDR3 region has the DNA TGTGCCAGCAGCCAAGACCTAGCGCAGGGAGTAGGGTGGTACGAGCAGTACTTC. This translates into CASSQDLAQGVGWYEQYF.

This sequence joins TRBV5-1 and TRBJ2-7, with TRBD2 identical over 13 bases. The CDR3 totals 15 residues. Germline V gene sequence: CDR1 SGHRS, CDR2 YFSETQ. V shed 3 bases and J 6 bases; nucleotides not matched to a gene: 6. DNA for the CDR3: TGCGCCAGCAGCTGGGGGACTAGCGGGATTAGCGAGCAGTACTTC. Its translation is CASSWGTSGISEQYF.

This rearrangement joins TRBV30 to TRBJ2-3; D might be TRBD2 (5 bases). The germline V and J ends were trimmed by 0 bases and 2 bases, with 9 bases remaining between them. The length of the CDR3 is 14 residues. The germline V gene encodes CDR1 GTSNPN and CDR2 SVGIG (reference sequence). The DNA for the CDR3 is TGTGCCTGGAGTGTAAACCTAGCCACAGATACGCAGTATTTT. The encoded protein is CAWSVNLATDTQYF.

This sequence joins TRBV5-6 and TRBJ1-3; D unresolved. Germline V gives CDR1 SGHDT, CDR2 YYEEEE. Trimming stripped 0 bases from V and 0 bases from J, with 13 bases between. The CDR3 has 17 residues. The CDR3 spells CASSLGAATYSGNTIYF. The CDR3 nucleotides read TGTGCCAGCAGCTTGGGGGCAGCAACTTACTCTGGAAACACCATATATTTT.

V usage is TRBV28 and J usage is TRBJ1-3; maybe TRBD1 (5 bases). Germline-derived CDR1 and CDR2 are MDHEN and SYDVKM. The V end lost 8 bases, the J end lost 6 bases, and 20 bases lay between the germline ends. The CDR3 covers 15 residues. The CDR3 is CASARPDRRANTIYF. CDR3 DNA sequence: TGTGCCAGCGCTCGCCCCGACAGACGAGCAAACACCATATATTTT.

V gene TRBV4-1 combines with J gene TRBJ1-2, with D possibly TRBD1 on 5 matching bases. The CDR3 is 15 residues long. Germline V CDR1 and CDR2: MGHRA, YSYEKL. Trimming took 3 bases from V and 7 from J, leaving 18 bases between them. This chain's CDR3 is CASSQSYGGEGGYTF. CDR3 DNA sequence: TGCGCCAGCAGCCAGAGTTACGGGGGAGAGGGTGGCTACACCTTC.

J is TRBJ2-2 and V is TRBV28, with D uncertain. In germline, CDR1 is MDHEN, CDR2 SYDVKM. V was trimmed by 6 bases and J by 7 bases, leaving 6 bases between them. The CDR3 has 11 residues. CDR3 residues: CASRTGGELFF. The CDR3 region has the DNA TGTGCCAGCAGGACTGGCGGGGAGCTGTTTTTT.

This clone has just a few counts. V usage is TRBV10-3 and J usage is TRBJ2-2; a possible D gene is TRBD1 (6 bases). The germline V gene has CDR1 ENHRY and CDR2 SYGVKD. V lost 6 bases and J lost 1, with 6 bases in between. The CDR3 consists of 13 residues. In nucleotides, the CDR3 is TGTGCCATCAGGGACAGGAACACCGGGGAGCTGTTTTTT. It yields the protein CAIRDRNTGELFF.

On this clone: This sample also contains other DNA sequences that code for the same CDR3. The chain couples TRBV5-1 to TRBJ2-3, with D tentatively TRBD2 (6 bases). V was cut by 4 bases and J by 6 bases, with 15 bases left in between. This CDR3 is built from 14 residues. Germline CDR1 is SGHRS and CDR2 is YFSETQ. CDR3 in amino acids: CASSPRDSADTQYF. DNA of the CDR3: TGCGCCAGCAGCCCTAGGGACTCCGCTGATACGCAGTATTTT.

This chain connects TRBV28 to TRBJ2-1, with TRBD1 identical over 9 bases. The CDR3 is made up of 17 amino acids. With V trimmed by 6 bases and J by 8 bases, 17 bases remained unmatched. CDR1 is MDHEN, CDR2 SYDVKM, per germline. The CDR3 DNA reads TGTGCCAGCAGCCCGAAATACCAGGACAGGGGTTCAGATGAGCAGTTCTTC. Encoded protein: CASSPKYQDRGSDEQFF. The full variable domain, its missing parts supplied by reference TRBV28 and TRBJ2-1, is DVKVTQSSRYLVKRTGEKVFLECVQDMDHENMFWYRQDPGLGLRLIYFSYDVKMKEKGDIPEGYSVSREKKERFSLILESASTNQTSMYLCASSPKYQDRGSDEQFFGPGTRLTVL.

This chain uses TRBV18 with TRBJ2-3; D gene unclear. This CDR3 comprises 13 residues. V lost 0 bases to trimming and J lost 3 bases, with 4 bases between them. Germline V gene data show CDR1 as KGHSH and CDR2 as LQKENI. CDR3 nucleotide sequence: TGTGCCAGCTCACCACCGACAACAGATACGCAGTATTTT. This sequence encodes CASSPPTTDTQYF.

This rearrangement joins TRBV27 to TRBJ2-7, with D unresolved. The germline V gene has CDR1 MNHEY and CDR2 SMNVEV (reference sequence). V shed 5 bases and J shed 1 base, with 9 bases lying between them. This CDR3 has 13 amino acids. The CDR3 is CASSAVTSYEQYF. The CDR3 nucleotides read TGTGCCAGCAGTGCGGTCACTTCCTACGAGCAGTACTTC.

This clone was detected once. This rearrangement joins TRBV21-1 to TRBJ2-1; the table's D call, TRBD1, was not checked against the DNA. TRBV21-1 is a pseudogene. The CDR3 extends over 15 amino acids. In DNA form, the CDR3 reads TGTGCCAGCAGCAAAGAGCCAGGGAATTTGGATGAGCAGTTCTTC. This sequence encodes CASSKEPGNLDEQFF.

In DNA, the CDR3 is TGTGCCAGCAGCTCTAACCGGGGGGCCCGCACAGATACGCAGTATTTT. As protein: CASSSNRGARTDTQYF. The chain uses TRBV7-2 and TRBJ2-3; D might be TRBD2 (7 bases). The CDR3 length is 16 residues. CDR1 is SGHTA and CDR2 is FQGNSA in the germline V gene. V was pared by 4 bases and J by 1 base, with 15 bases between.

The rearrangement uses TRBV7-8 and TRBJ2-3, with D unclear. The CDR3 runs 15 residues. Trimming took 0 bases from V and 4 from J, leaving 11 bases between them. The V gene's germline CDR1 is SGHVS and CDR2 FQNEAQ. The CDR3, as DNA: TGTGCCAGCAGCTTAGCGGTCCTAGTTGCAGATACGCAGTATTTT. Its protein is CASSLAVLVADTQYF. The complete variable domain, with remaining parts taken from reference TRBV7-8 and TRBJ2-3, reads GAGVSQSPRYKVAKRGQDVALRCDPISGHVSLFWYQQALGQGPEFLTYFQNEAQLDKSGLPSDRFFAERPEGSVSTLKIQRTQQEDSAVYLCASSLAVLVADTQYFGPGTRLTVL.

CDR3 nucleotides: TGTGCCAGTAGTATAGGTCTAGCGGGGTACAATGAGCAGTTCTTC. Translating it yields CASSIGLAGYNEQFF. The chain links TRBV19 to TRBJ2-1, with 9 nucleotides matching TRBD2. This CDR3 spans 15 amino acids. Germline trimming cut 1 base from V and 4 bases from J; bases unmatched to any gene: 2. Per germline, CDR1 LNHDA and CDR2 SQIVND (reference sequence).

V is TRBV6-6 and J is TRBJ2-7, with 11 bases fitting TRBD2. The CDR3 extends over 15 amino acids. From germline, CDR1 is MNHNY and CDR2 SVGAGI (reference sequence). With V trimmed by 5 bases and J by 6 bases, 9 bases remained unmatched. DNA of the CDR3: TGTGCCAGCAGTCTTAGCGGGAGGGCCGTGAGCGAGCAGTACTTC. Encoded protein: CASSLSGRAVSEQYF.

This rearrangement joins TRBV3-1 (or the pseudogene TRBV3-2) to TRBJ2-2, with D perhaps matching TRBD2 (7 bases). From germline, CDR1 is LGHDT and CDR2 YNNKEL (reference sequence). CDR3 size: 17 residues. V was pared by 0 bases and J by 6 bases, with 17 bases between. CDR3 DNA: TGTGCCAGCAGCCAAGAGTTGTGGGGGGGCTTCCCCGGGGAGCTGTTTTTT. It encodes CASSQELWGGFPGELFF.

The CDR3, as DNA: TGTGCCAGCAAAGGGTCAAGAGGGAGGGAGACCCAGTACTTC. As protein: CASKGSRGRETQYF. The chain joins TRBV2 to TRBJ2-5; the D gene is possibly TRBD2 (6 bases). The CDR3 has 14 residues. V lost 7 bases and J 5 bases, leaving 17 bases between the germline ends. Germline values: CDR1 SNHLY, CDR2 FYNNEI. Full variable domain (outside the CDR3, taken from reference TRBV2 and TRBJ2-5): EPEVTQTPSHQVTQMGQEVILRCVPISNHLYFYWYRQILGQKVEFLVSFYNNEISEKSEIFDDQFSVERPDGSNFTLKIRSTKLEDSAMYFCASKGSRGRETQYFGPGTRLLVL.

This clone is a singleton in its sample. The chain is built from TRBV2 and TRBJ1-6, with D maybe TRBD1 (6 bases). The CDR3 runs 18 residues. Germline CDR1 is SNHLY and CDR2 is FYNNEI. Trimming removed 3 bases from V and 6 bases from J, with 21 bases in between. The CDR3 loop reads CASSDQVSGWGLNSPLHF. In DNA, the CDR3 is TGTGCCAGCAGTGACCAAGTGAGCGGTTGGGGGCTTAATTCACCCCTCCACTTT. Supplemented by reference TRBV2 and TRBJ1-6, the full variable domain reads EPEVTQTPSHQVTQMGQEVILRCVPISNHLYFYWYRQILGQKVEFLVSFYNNEISEKSEIFDDQFSVERPDGSNFTLKIRSTKLEDSAMYFCASSDQVSGWGLNSPLHFGNGTRLTVT.

The chain's CDR3 is CASSLDTQYF. CDR3 nucleotides: TGTGCCAGCAGCCTGGATACGCAGTATTTT. The chain is built from TRBV12-3 or TRBV12-4 and TRBJ2-3, with D unclear. V lost 6 bases and J lost 6, with 4 bases in between. The CDR3 covers 10 residues.

The chain has TRBV9 and TRBJ2-5; 16 bases align to TRBD2. In germline, CDR1 is SGDLS, CDR2 YYNGEE. Trimming removed 0 bases from V and 1 base from J; junction bases left unmatched: 3. The CDR3 contains 18 residues. The CDR3 region has the DNA TGTGCCAGCAGCGTAGCGGGACTAGCGGGGGGGATCCAAGAGACCCAGTACTTC. Protein: CASSVAGLAGGIQETQYF.

The chain carries TRBV11-2 and TRBJ1-1, with TRBD1 as a possible D gene (6 bases). The CDR3 contains 16 residues. V was trimmed by 5 bases and J by 0 bases, leaving 16 bases between them. CDR1 and CDR2 from the germline V gene are SGHAT and FQNNGV. CDR3 in DNA: TGTGCCAGCAGCAGGACAGCCTTTTCCATGAACACTGAAGCTTTCTTT. Translating gives CASSRTAFSMNTEAFF.

This chain connects TRBV28 to TRBJ2-7; 8 nucleotides line up with TRBD2. The CDR3 loop spans 16 amino acids. J was trimmed by 2 bases and V by 2 bases; bases with no gene match: 8. CDR1 MDHEN and CDR2 SYDVKM come from the germline V gene. The CDR3 DNA reads TGTGCCAGCAGTTTAATAGGCGGGAGGAGCCCCTACGAGCAGTACTTC. It translates to CASSLIGGRSPYEQYF.

The chain has TRBV7-3 and TRBJ2-1, with TRBD2 as a possible D gene (5 bases). With 4 bases removed from V and 10 bases from J, the gap between germline ends came to 14 bases. The germline CDR1 and CDR2 sequences are SGHTA and FQGTGA. The CDR3 contains 13 residues. The CDR3 is CASSSSWTAEQFF. CDR3 coding DNA: TGTGCCAGCAGCTCCTCTTGGACTGCCGAGCAGTTCTTC.